These 13 T cell receptor beta chains were all obtained from the same sample, sequenced in a study of radiation and T cells in renal cell carcinoma. Data came from immunoSEQ multiplex PCR; TCRdb stores just in-frame clones and leaves some out. This sample carries tens of thousands of clones, roughly 80% of them seen once, and the ten largest clones take 25% to 40%. The time point here: blood 4 weeks post-SBRT, at nephrectomy. The treatment here: 15 Gy SBRT to primary tumor, nephrectomy 4 weeks later. Sequencing was performed on blood, taken from a patient whose treatment included radiotherapy and nephrectomy. These receptors all come from a man between 60 and 75 years old with renal cell carcinoma.

The rearrangement uses TRBV5-3 and TRBJ2-1, with 16 bases lining up with TRBD2. TRBV5-3 is identified as an open reading frame with a role that is uncertain. With 0 bases clipped from V and 7 bases from J, the junction kept 10 bases outside the gene matches. This CDR3 has 19 amino acids. This CDR3 is CARSLARGTSGRAGNEQFF. CDR3 DNA: TGTGCCAGAAGCTTGGCTCGAGGGACTAGCGGGAGGGCTGGGAATGAGCAGTTCTTC.

V is TRBV19 and J is TRBJ2-1; tentative D call: TRBD2 (5 bases). Per the germline V gene, CDR1 is LNHDA and CDR2 is SQIVND (reference sequence). V lost 7 bases to trimming and J lost 5 bases, with 12 bases between them. The CDR3 has 13 amino acids. DNA for the CDR3: TGTGCCAGTACCCACACGGAGGACAATGAGCAGTTCTTC. This codes for CASTHTEDNEQFF.

The V and J genes are TRBV18 and TRBJ2-7; D is perhaps TRBD1 (5 bases). From germline, CDR1 is KGHSH and CDR2 LQKENI. V gave up 4 bases and J gave up 2 bases, with 15 bases separating them. The CDR3 spans 15 residues. In nucleotides, the CDR3 is TGTGCCAGCTCACAAACAAGGACAAACCCCTACGAGCAGTACTTC. This codes for CASSQTRTNPYEQYF.

Concerning this clone: One junction end disagrees with the germline gene, perhaps due to a read error. The chain employs TRBV7-9 and TRBJ2-1; 10 bases line up with TRBD1. Per the germline V gene, CDR1 is SEHNR and CDR2 is FQNEAQ (reference sequence). The CDR3 is 12 amino acids. DNA for the CDR3: TGTGCCAGCAGCTTAACCGGGACAGGGGCCCTCTTC. Amino acids: CASSLTGTGALF.

V is TRBV5-1 and J is TRBJ2-5; 7 bases match TRBD1. The J call may be incorrect, as the DNA end agrees better with TRBJ2-7. Germline lookup yields CDR1 SGHRS and CDR2 YFSETQ. The CDR3 loop spans 16 amino acids. The DNA of the CDR3 is TGCGCCAGCAGCTCCCACAAGACAGGGCCAATCTACGAGCAGTACTTC. As protein: CASSSHKTGPIYEQYF.

The chain recombines TRBV4-3 with TRBJ2-1; D might be TRBD1 (5 bases). Trimming pared 0 bases from V and 4 bases from J, leaving 10 bases between. The CDR3 runs to 15 residues. Germline CDR1 LGHNA, CDR2 YSLEER. CDR3 DNA: TGCGCCAGCAGCCAAGAAACCAGGGCTTACAATGAGCAGTTCTTC. Its protein is CASSQETRAYNEQFF.

The chain employs TRBV2 and TRBJ1-3; no clear D. Germline CDR1 and CDR2: SNHLY and FYNNEI. The CDR3 is made up of 14 amino acids. Trimming cost V 6 bases and J 0 bases, with 9 bases left between them. DNA of the CDR3: TGTGCCAGCAGAACCGGGTCCTCTGGAAACACCATATATTTT. Residues: CASRTGSSGNTIYF.

Remarks on this clone: Since no conserved phenylalanine or tryptophan closes the CDR3, a read error is the likely cause. Because the CDR3's place on the DNA is in doubt, the DNA is left out and the CDR3 is given as listed by TCRdb. The chain links TRBV29-1 to TRBJ1-2; the table assigns TRBD1, which was not confirmed against the DNA. Germline CDR1 reads SQVTM; CDR2 reads ANQGSEA. The CDR3 sequence runs 8 residues, both termini included. CDR3 region: CSVPQGIV.

This chain connects TRBV18 to TRBJ2-3; 8 positions match TRBD1. CDR3 length equals 17 residues. Germline assignment: CDR1 KGHSH and CDR2 LQKENI. Trimming removed 3 bases from V and 2 bases from J; junction bases left unmatched: 10. The DNA for the CDR3 is TGTGCCAGCTCACCCATATCGGGGACAGGAAACACAGATACGCAGTATTTT. Translated, it gives CASSPISGTGNTDTQYF.

The chain couples TRBV2 to TRBJ1-4, with D perhaps matching TRBD1 (5 bases). CDR1 is SNHLY, CDR2 FYNNEI, per germline. The germline V and J ends were trimmed by 4 bases and 0 bases, with 12 bases remaining between them. This CDR3 has 16 residues. CDR3 DNA: TGTGCCAGCAGTGTCCAGGGCCTCGCAACTAATGAAAAACTGTTTTTT. Its protein is CASSVQGLATNEKLFF.

This clone came up a few times. The J gene is TRBJ1-1, the V gene TRBV13; D perhaps matches TRBD1 (5 bases). Trimming left V 1 base short and J 4 bases short, with 22 bases between. The CDR3 extends over 18 amino acids. Germline lookup yields CDR1 PRHDT and CDR2 FYEKMQ (reference sequence). The CDR3 DNA follows: TGTGCCAGCAGCTTAGTTGTAGGGACTTTCGGTAGGGGCACTGAAGCTTTCTTT. It specifies CASSLVVGTFGRGTEAFF.

The rearrangement joins TRBV29-1 to TRBJ2-7, with a tentative D call TRBD1 (5 bases). This CDR3 is 14 amino acids long. Per the germline V gene, CDR1 is SQVTM and CDR2 is ANQGSEA. The ends were cut back, 4 bases at V and 5 bases at J, with 18 bases in the middle. The CDR3 loop reads CSVGRGQGPNEQYF. The CDR3 DNA follows: TGCAGCGTTGGGCGTGGGCAGGGCCCCAACGAGCAGTACTTC.

The gene calls are TRBV11-2 and TRBJ2-7, with TRBD2 matching 9 bases. The germline CDR1 and CDR2 sequences are SGHAT and FQNNGV. This CDR3 has 16 residues. Trimming cost V 3 bases and J 3 bases; bases outside gene matches: 9. The CDR3 DNA is TGTGCCAGCAGCTTTAGGAGCGGGAGGCCAGACTACGAGCAGTACTTC. As protein: CASSFRSGRPDYEQYF.